Each of the 11 T cell receptor beta chains below was sequenced from the same sample in a study of control samples from healthy donors and cancer patients. TCRdb keeps only in-frame clones here, not all; method: immunoSEQ multiplex PCR. The table shows about 78,000 clones, with about 89% occurring only once. The material sequenced was blood. Receptors were obtained from a woman in her sixties or seventies in good health.

The gene calls are TRBV2 and TRBJ1-1; maybe TRBD1 (5 bases). CDR3 length: 13 residues. Germline assignment: CDR1 SNHLY and CDR2 FYNNEI. V gave up 8 bases and J gave up 7 bases, with 17 bases separating them. The CDR3 region is CASGMYLGVEAFF. DNA for the CDR3: TGTGCCAGCGGAATGTACCTAGGGGTTGAAGCTTTCTTT. The whole variable domain, filled in from reference TRBV2 and TRBJ1-1, reads EPEVTQTPSHQVTQMGQEVILRCVPISNHLYFYWYRQILGQKVEFLVSFYNNEISEKSEIFDDQFSVERPDGSNFTLKIRSTKLEDSAMYFCASGMYLGVEAFFGQGTRLTVV.

A few counts support this clone. The chain uses TRBV12-3 or TRBV12-4 and TRBJ1-2; D unclear. The V end lost 6 bases, the J end lost 8 bases, and 10 bases lay between the germline ends. The CDR3 length is 11 residues. In nucleotides, the CDR3 is TGTGCCAGCAGCCCTAGTAGGGGCTACACCTTC. This encodes CASSPSRGYTF.

The chain employs TRBV12-3 or TRBV12-4 and TRBJ1-2; D uncertain. The CDR3 runs 13 residues. Trimming shortened V by 6 bases and J by 6 bases, and 14 bases separated the two germline ends. The CDR3 DNA sequence: TGTGCCAGCAGCTTTTCCGGGGTAAATGGCTACACCTTC. Its protein is CASSFSGVNGYTF.

The gene calls are TRBV28 and TRBJ2-2; D unresolved. The CDR3 length is 13 residues. V was clipped by 6 bases and J by 4 bases, with 9 bases between them. Germline V gene lookup returns CDR1 MDHEN and CDR2 SYDVKM. CDR3 region: CASSPRSTGELFF. CDR3 sequence (DNA): TGTGCCAGCAGCCCTAGATCCACCGGGGAGCTGTTTTTT.

This clone was picked up a small number of times. The genes are TRBV18 and TRBJ2-2; 7 bases match TRBD1. V was clipped by 2 bases and J by 1 base; unmatched bases: 7. The germline gives CDR1 KGHSH, CDR2 LQKENI. This CDR3 is built from 17 residues. The CDR3 DNA reads TGTGCCAGCTCACCATTCCTGGGACAGATGAACACCGGGGAGCTGTTTTTT. This codes for CASSPFLGQMNTGELFF.

The CDR3 sequence: CASTDGLNTEAFF. The CDR3 bases are TGTGCCAGCACGGATGGCCTGAACACTGAAGCTTTCTTT. This chain uses TRBV2 with TRBJ1-1; D is unresolved. Deletions cut 7 bases from V and 0 bases from J, with 9 bases between. Per germline, CDR1 SNHLY and CDR2 FYNNEI. This CDR3 has 13 amino acids. The complete variable domain, with remaining parts taken from reference TRBV2 and TRBJ1-1, reads EPEVTQTPSHQVTQMGQEVILRCVPISNHLYFYWYRQILGQKVEFLVSFYNNEISEKSEIFDDQFSVERPDGSNFTLKIRSTKLEDSAMYFCASTDGLNTEAFFGQGTRLTVV.

Points on this clone: Different DNA sequences within this sample yield the same CDR3. The chain recombines TRBV5-4 with TRBJ2-3; the D is unclear. This CDR3 spans 11 amino acids. The germline CDR1 and CDR2 sequences are SGHNT and YYREEE (reference sequence). Trimming removed 0 bases from V and 6 bases from J, with 2 bases in between. CDR3 sequence reads: CASSLADTQYF. As DNA, the CDR3 is TGTGCCAGCAGCTTGGCGGATACGCAGTATTTT.

This chain connects TRBV30 to TRBJ1-2; D is undetermined. Germline V gene lookup returns CDR1 GTSNPN and CDR2 SVGIG (reference sequence). The CDR3 is 14 residues long. V lost 1 base and J 4 bases, leaving 13 bases between the germline ends. The CDR3 DNA sequence: TGTGCCTGGAGTGCCCTTTTTAAAGGCTATGGCTACACCTTC. Its protein is CAWSALFKGYGYTF.

This clone was counted between two and nine times. The chain carries TRBV24-1 and TRBJ2-2; D possibly uses TRBD1 or TRBD2 (5 bases each). V lost 3 bases, J lost 3 bases, and 13 bases lay in between. CDR3 length equals 16 residues. The germline CDR1 and CDR2 sequences are KGHDR and SFDVKD. As DNA, the CDR3 is TGTGCCACCAGTGATACGCGGCAGGGAGACACCGGGGAGCTGTTTTTT. This gives the protein CATSDTRQGDTGELFF.

The CDR3 DNA reads TGTGCCAGTAGTATAGATCTCGGAGACGAGCAGTACTTC. This sequence encodes CASSIDLGDEQYF. This chain uses TRBV19 with TRBJ2-7, with no clear D. Between the trimmed V and J ends, which lost 0 bases and 5 bases, there was a span of 8 bases. Per germline, CDR1 LNHDA and CDR2 SQIVND (reference sequence). The CDR3 contains 13 residues.

J is TRBJ2-7 and V is TRBV6-6, with D perhaps matching TRBD1 or TRBD2 (5 bases each). Trimming removed 0 bases from V and 2 bases from J, with 14 bases in between. The germline V gene encodes CDR1 MNHNY and CDR2 SVGAGI (reference sequence). The CDR3 is 16 amino acids. CDR3 sequence reads: CASSYSARDPTYEQYF. In DNA, the CDR3 is TGTGCCAGCAGTTACTCGGCCCGGGACCCGACCTACGAGCAGTACTTC.